The clone carrying this T cell receptor (beta chain) was picked up one time. The junction departs from germline at one end; a sequencing error may be responsible. The germline V gene encodes CDR1 SGHTA and CDR2 FQGNSA. This CDR3 has 16 residues. In the source study's methods: Amplification from reference gene primers served as the basis for estimated nucleated cell counts. Clones were sequenced by immunoSEQ multiplex PCR, and TCRdb holds only the in-frame ones, with some missing. The V and J calls and clone size are taken from that table; D and trimming were inferred from the DNA. The sample contains around 200,000 clones, 85% to 90% of which appear only once. This sample was taken from a study of blood T cell repertoires in COVID-19. Study background: Collection of acute and convalescent COVID-19 samples took place in the United States, Italy and Spain.

Specimen: peripheral blood. The sequence was obtained from an elderly man with acute or convalescent COVID-19. The rearrangement uses TRBV7-2 and TRBJ2-2; 10 bases are shared with TRBD1. CDR3 nucleotides: TGTGCCAGCAGCTCCAGACAGGGGGCGAATACCGGGGAGCTGTTTTTT. It yields the protein CASSSRQGANTGELFF.